Sequencing of this T cell receptor (beta chain) was carried out in a study of cytotoxic CD8 clonotypes in ibrutinib-treated CLL. Study background: Following a median roughly 12 months of treatment, with a range of 6 to 36, response samples were taken.

Sequencing was performed with immunoSEQ multiplex PCR; in TCRdb, only in-frame clones are kept and a portion is missing. The table shows about 160,000 clones, with approximately 80% occurring only once. General observations from the study: Rare overall, public clonotypes shrank or held steady under therapy. Sustained-remission and progressing patients were not sampled at matched times. Clonality climbed at ibrutinib response, then dropped toward baseline at progression.

A note on this clone: Antigen: not known.

The specimen was PBMCs, collected after 12 months of ibrutinib treatment. This clonotype was sampled from a human donor with chronic lymphocytic leukemia.

CDR3 protein: CASSNDREGFGYTF. The CDR3 DNA is TGTGCCAGCAGCAACGACAGGGAAGGTTTTGGCTACACCTTC. This chain connects TRBV4-2 to TRBJ1-2, with 7 bases lining up with TRBD1. The CDR3 covers 14 residues. V lost 5 bases to trimming and J lost 7 bases; unmatched junction nucleotides: 10. Germline CDR1 reads LGHNA; CDR2 reads YNFKEQ.